A single TCR beta chain is shown here with its context. Its specificity is not known. Donors gave about 2.3 ml of blood apiece. The CDR3 contains 14 residues. Germline V gene data show CDR1 as SGHTA and CDR2 as FQGNSA. These data belong to a study of monozygotic twins with inflammatory bowel disease. Using the 5' RACE reads, TCRdb records one entry per CDR3 protein without DNA. This sample's clone table lists nearly 450,000 distinct CDR3 sequences. General study points: A distinction between different T cell subtypes was not possible.

This TCR was recovered from a human donor with ulcerative colitis or Crohn's disease, or a healthy co-twin of an affected twin (not recorded which). Sequencing input: blood. The genes are TRBV7-2 and TRBJ1-2. The CDR3 here is CASSLPFTVYGYTF.